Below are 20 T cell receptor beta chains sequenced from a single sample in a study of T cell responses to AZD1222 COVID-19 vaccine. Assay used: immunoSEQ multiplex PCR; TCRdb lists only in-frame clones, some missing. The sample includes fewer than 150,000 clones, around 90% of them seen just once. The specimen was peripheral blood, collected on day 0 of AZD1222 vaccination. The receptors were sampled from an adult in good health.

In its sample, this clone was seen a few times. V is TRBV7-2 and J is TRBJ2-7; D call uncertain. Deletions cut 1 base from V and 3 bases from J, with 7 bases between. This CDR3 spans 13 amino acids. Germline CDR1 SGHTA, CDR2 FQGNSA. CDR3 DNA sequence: TGTGCCAGCAGCTTAGTTCAGAGCTACGAGCAGTACTTC. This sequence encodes CASSLVQSYEQYF. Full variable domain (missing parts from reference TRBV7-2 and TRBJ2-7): GAGVSQSPSNKVTEKGKDVELRCDPISGHTALYWYRQSLGQGLEFLIYFQGNSAPDKSGLPSDRFSAERTGGSVSTLTIQRTQQEDSAVYLCASSLVQSYEQYFGPGTRLTVT.

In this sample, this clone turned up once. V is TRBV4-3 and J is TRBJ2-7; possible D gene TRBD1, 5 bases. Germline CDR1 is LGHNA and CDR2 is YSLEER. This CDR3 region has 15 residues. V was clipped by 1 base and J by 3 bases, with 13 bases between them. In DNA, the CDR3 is TGCGCCAGCAGCCAAGGAGTCGCAGGGATCTACGAGCAGTACTTC. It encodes CASSQGVAGIYEQYF.

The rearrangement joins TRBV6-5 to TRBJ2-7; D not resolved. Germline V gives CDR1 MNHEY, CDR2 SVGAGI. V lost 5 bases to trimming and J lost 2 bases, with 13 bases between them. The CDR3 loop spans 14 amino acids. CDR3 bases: TGTGCCAGCAGTAAACAGCATGGGACCTACGAGCAGTACTTC. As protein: CASSKQHGTYEQYF.

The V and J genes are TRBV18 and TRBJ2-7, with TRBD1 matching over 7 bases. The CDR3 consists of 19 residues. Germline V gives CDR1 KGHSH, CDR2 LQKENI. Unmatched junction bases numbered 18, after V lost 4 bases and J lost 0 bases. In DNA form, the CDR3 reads TGTGCCAGCTCACTTATCCAAAAGACCGGGACAGCGAGCTCCTACGAGCAGTACTTC. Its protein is CASSLIQKTGTASSYEQYF.

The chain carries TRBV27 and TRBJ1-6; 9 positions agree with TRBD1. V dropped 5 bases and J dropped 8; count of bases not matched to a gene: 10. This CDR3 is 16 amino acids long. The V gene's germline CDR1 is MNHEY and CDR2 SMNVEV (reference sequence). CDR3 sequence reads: CASSLGQGLVDSPLHF. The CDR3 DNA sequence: TGTGCCAGCAGTCTGGGACAGGGCCTTGTTGATTCACCCCTCCACTTT.

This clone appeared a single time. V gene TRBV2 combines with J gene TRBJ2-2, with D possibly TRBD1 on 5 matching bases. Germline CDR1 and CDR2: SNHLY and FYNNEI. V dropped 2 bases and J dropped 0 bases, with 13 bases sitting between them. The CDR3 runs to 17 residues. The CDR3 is CASSESGIRANTGELFF. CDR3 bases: TGTGCCAGCAGTGAATCAGGGATTAGGGCGAACACCGGGGAGCTGTTTTTT.

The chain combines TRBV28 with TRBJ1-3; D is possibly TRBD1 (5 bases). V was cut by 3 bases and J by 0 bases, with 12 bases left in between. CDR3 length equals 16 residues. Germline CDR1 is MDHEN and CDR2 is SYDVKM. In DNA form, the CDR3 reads TGTGCCAGCAGTTTGGGTGGGGCACTCTCTGGAAACACCATATATTTT. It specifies CASSLGGALSGNTIYF. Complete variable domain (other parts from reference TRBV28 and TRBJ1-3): DVKVTQSSRYLVKRTGEKVFLECVQDMDHENMFWYRQDPGLGLRLIYFSYDVKMKEKGDIPEGYSVSREKKERFSLILESASTNQTSMYLCASSLGGALSGNTIYFGEGSWLTVV.

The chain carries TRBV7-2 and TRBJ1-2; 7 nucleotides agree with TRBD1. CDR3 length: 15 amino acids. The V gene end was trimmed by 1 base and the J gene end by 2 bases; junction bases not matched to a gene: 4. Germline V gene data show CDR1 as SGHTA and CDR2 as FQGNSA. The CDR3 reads CASSLVTGVNYGYTF. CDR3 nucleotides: TGTGCCAGCAGCTTAGTAACAGGGGTCAACTATGGCTACACCTTC.

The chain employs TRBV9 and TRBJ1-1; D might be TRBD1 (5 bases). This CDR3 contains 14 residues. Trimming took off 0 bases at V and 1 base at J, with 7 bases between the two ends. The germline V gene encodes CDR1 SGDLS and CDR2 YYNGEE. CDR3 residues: CASSVATGNTEAFF. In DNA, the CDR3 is TGTGCCAGCAGCGTAGCTACAGGGAACACTGAAGCTTTCTTT.

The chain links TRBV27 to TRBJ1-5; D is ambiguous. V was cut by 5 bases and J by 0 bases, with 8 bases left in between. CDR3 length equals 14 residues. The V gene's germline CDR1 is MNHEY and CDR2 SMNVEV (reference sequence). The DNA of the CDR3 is TGTGCCAGCAGTCCGTTTCATAGCAATCAGCCCCAGCATTTT. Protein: CASSPFHSNQPQHF.

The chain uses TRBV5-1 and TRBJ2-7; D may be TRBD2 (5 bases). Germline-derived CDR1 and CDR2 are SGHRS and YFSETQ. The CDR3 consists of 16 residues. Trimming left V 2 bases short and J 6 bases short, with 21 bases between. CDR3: CASSFVAPDPLAEQYF. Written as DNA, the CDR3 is TGCGCCAGCAGCTTTGTAGCGCCAGATCCGTTAGCCGAGCAGTACTTC.

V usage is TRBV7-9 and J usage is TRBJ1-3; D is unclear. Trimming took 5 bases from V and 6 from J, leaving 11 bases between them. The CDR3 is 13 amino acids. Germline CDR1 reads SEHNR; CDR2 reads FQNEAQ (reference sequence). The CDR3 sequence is CASSPRASNTIYF. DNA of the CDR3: TGTGCCAGCAGCCCGAGGGCCTCAAACACCATATATTTT.

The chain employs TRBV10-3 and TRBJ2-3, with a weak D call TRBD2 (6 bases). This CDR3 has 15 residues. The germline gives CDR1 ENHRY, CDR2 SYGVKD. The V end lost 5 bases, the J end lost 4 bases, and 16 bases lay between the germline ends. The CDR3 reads CAISPEGQEADTQYF. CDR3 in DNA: TGTGCCATCAGTCCGGAGGGCCAGGAGGCAGATACGCAGTATTTT.

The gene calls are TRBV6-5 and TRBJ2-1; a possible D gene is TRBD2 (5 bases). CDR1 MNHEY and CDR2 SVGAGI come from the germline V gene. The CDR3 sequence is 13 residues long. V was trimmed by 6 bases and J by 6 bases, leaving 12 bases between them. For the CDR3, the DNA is TGTGCCAGCAGAGCTCGGGGAACCAATGAGCAGTTCTTC. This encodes CASRARGTNEQFF.

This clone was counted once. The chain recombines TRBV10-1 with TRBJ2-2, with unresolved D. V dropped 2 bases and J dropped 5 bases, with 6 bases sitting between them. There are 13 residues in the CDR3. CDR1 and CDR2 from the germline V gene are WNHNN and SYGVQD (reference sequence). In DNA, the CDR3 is TGCGCCAGCAGTGAGCCACCAACCGGGGAGCTGTTTTTT. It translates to CASSEPPTGELFF.

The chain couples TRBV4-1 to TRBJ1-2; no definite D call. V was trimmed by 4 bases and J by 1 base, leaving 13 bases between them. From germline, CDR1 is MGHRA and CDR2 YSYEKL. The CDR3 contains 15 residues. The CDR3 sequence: CASSLEWSDNYGYTF. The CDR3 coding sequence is TGCGCCAGCAGCCTGGAGTGGTCAGATAACTATGGCTACACCTTC.

Here the CDR3 reads CASSLFPTKTGNTIYF. The CDR3 coding sequence is TGTGCCAGCAGCTTATTCCCAACGAAGACTGGAAACACCATATATTTT. V usage is TRBV7-8 and J usage is TRBJ1-3, with D unresolved. This CDR3 has 16 amino acids. The germline gives CDR1 SGHVS, CDR2 FQNEAQ. V was clipped by 2 bases and J by 2 bases, with 13 bases between them.

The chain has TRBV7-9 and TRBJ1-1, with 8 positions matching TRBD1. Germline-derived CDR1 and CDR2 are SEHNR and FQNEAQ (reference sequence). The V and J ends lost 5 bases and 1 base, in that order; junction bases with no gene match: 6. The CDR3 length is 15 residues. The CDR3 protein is CASSRLGQGNTEAFF. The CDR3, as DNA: TGTGCCAGCAGCCGCCTCGGACAGGGGAACACTGAAGCTTTCTTT. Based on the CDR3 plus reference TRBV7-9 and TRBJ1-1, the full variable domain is DTGVSQNPRHKITKRGQNVTFRCDPISEHNRLYWYRQTLGQGPEFLTYFQNEAQLEKSRLLSDRFSAERPKGSFSTLEIQRTEQGDSAMYLCASSRLGQGNTEAFFGQGTRLTVV.

The DNA for the CDR3 is TGTGCCAGTACCACAGGGGTGGGGGACAATGAGCAGTTCTTC. Translating gives CASTTGVGDNEQFF. This chain connects TRBV19 to TRBJ2-1; 7 positions match TRBD1. V was clipped by 7 bases and J by 5 bases; unmatched bases: 8. The CDR3 length is 14 residues. Germline lookup yields CDR1 LNHDA and CDR2 SQIVND (reference sequence).

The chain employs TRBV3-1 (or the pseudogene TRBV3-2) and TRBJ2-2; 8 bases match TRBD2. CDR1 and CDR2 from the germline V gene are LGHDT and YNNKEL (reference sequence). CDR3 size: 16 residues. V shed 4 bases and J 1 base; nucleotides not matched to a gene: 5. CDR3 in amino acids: CASSLTGGLNTGELFF. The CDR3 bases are TGTGCCAGCAGCCTCACGGGGGGGCTGAACACCGGGGAGCTGTTTTTT.